This T cell receptor (beta chain) was sequenced in a study of early T cells in non-severe SARS-CoV-2 infection. Looking at the study overall: The authors sequenced bulk RNA from unsorted whole blood, leaving chains unpaired.

Unique molecular identifiers (one per individual cDNA molecule) were attached. TCRdb fed the 5' RACE reads into MiXCR, producing one record per CDR3 protein. The sample consists of 37,000 or so distinct CDR3 sequences, around 6.1% of them appearing once. The CDR3 is 14 amino acids. Germline CDR1 and CDR2: LGHNA and YSLEER. The ends were cut back, 0 bases at V and 7 bases at J, with 9 bases in the middle. Many counts were recorded for this clonotype. This clonotype was sampled from an adult who was a healthcare worker with PCR-confirmed SARS-CoV-2 infection or an uninfected control (not recorded which). The chain uses TRBV4-3 and TRBJ2-2; D is uncertain. The sample comprised whole blood. The CDR3 reads CASSQENLGGELFF. DNA for the CDR3: TGCGCCAGCAGCCAAGAGAATCTGGGCGGGGAGCTGTTTTTT.